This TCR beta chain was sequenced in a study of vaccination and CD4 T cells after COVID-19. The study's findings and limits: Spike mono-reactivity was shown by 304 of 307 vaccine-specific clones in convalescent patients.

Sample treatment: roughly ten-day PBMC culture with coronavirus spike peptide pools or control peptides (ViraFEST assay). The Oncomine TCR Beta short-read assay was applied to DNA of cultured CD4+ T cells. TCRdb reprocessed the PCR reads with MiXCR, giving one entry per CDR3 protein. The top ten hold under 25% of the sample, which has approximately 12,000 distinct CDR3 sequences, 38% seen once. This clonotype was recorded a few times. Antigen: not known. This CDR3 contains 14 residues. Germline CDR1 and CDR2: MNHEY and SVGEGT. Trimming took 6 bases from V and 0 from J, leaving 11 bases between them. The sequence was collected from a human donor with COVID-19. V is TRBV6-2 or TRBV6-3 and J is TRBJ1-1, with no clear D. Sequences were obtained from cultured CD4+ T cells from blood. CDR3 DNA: TGTGCCAGCAGAAACGGGGAAGTGAACACTGAAGCTTTCTTT. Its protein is CASRNGEVNTEAFF.